This is a list of T cell receptor beta chains from one sample in a study of metastatic and nonmetastatic thyroid tumors. With MiXCR, TCRdb called clones anew from the PCR reads. In the table there are 5,500 to 7,000 clones, approximately 33% of which are singletons. The sample was adjacent normal tissue. These receptors originate from a female donor with papillary thyroid cancer or a benign thyroid nodule (not recorded which). Some clones in this sample may be carry-over from other donors' samples. The CDR3 runs from the conserved cysteine through the conserved F or W. The D gene is left open where the match is weak. Only some rows state a clone size, as once, few, many or a class for expanded clones.

>-|TRBV20-1|TRBJ2-7|17|TRBD2
CSAPPGTSGASSYEQYF
TGCAGTGCCCCACCTGGGACTAGCGGGGCAAGCTCCTACGAGCAGTACTTC
>few|TRBV6-2/TRBV6-3|TRBJ1-2|16|-
CASSYPDGFTNYGYTF
TGTGCCAGCAGTTACCCCGACGGATTTACTAACTATGGCTACACCTTC
>-|TRBV20-1|TRBJ1-1|11|-
CSASPRVEAFF
TGCAGTGCTAGCCCCCGGGTTGAAGCTTTCTTT
>few|TRBV24-1|TRBJ2-2|16|TRBD1
CATSEAGQGITGELFF
TGTGCCACCAGTGAAGCGGGACAGGGTATCACCGGGGAGCTGTTTTTT
>few|TRBV28|TRBJ2-1|16|-
CASSIPGAGSYNEQFF
TGTGCCAGCAGCATTCCGGGGGCGGGGTCCTACAATGAGCAGTTCTTC
>-|TRBV5-5|TRBJ1-2|14|TRBD1
CASSLDRGPHGYTF
TGTGCCAGCAGCTTGGACAGGGGGCCGCATGGCTACACCTTC
>-|TRBV11-1|TRBJ2-7|17|TRBD1
CASSSGQGSSFSYEQYF
TGTGCCAGCAGCAGCGGACAGGGGTCCTCTTTCTCCTACGAGCAGTACTTC
>few|TRBV6-1|TRBJ1-3|13|-
CASRPSSGNTIYF
TGTGCCAGCAGACCGAGCTCTGGAAACACCATATATTTT
>-|TRBV27|TRBJ2-5|13|-
CASSYDGGETQYF
TGTGCCAGCAGTTACGACGGTGGAGAGACCCAGTACTTC
>many|TRBV5-1|TRBJ2-3|15|TRBD2
CASSLERGWGDTQYF
TGCGCCAGCAGCTTGGAGCGGGGGTGGGGAGATACGCAGTATTTT
>few|TRBV12-3/TRBV12-4|TRBJ2-7|14|-
CASSTLGVGNEQYF
TGTGCCAGCAGTACCCTAGGAGTTGGGAACGAGCAGTACTTC
>few|TRBV6-5|TRBJ1-1|13|-
CASRLNRNTGAFF
TGTGCCAGCAGGTTAAACAGGAACACTGGAGCTTTCTTT
>large|TRBV11-2|TRBJ2-1|15|TRBD2
CASRSAGGPDNEQFF
TGTGCCAGCAGGTCAGCGGGAGGGCCGGACAATGAGCAGTTCTTC
>-|TRBV9|TRBJ2-2|13|-
CASSYASTGELFF
TGTGCCAGCAGCTACGCTAGTACCGGGGAGCTGTTTTTT
>large|TRBV27|TRBJ2-5|17|TRBD1
CASSLSGQGGLQETQYF
TGTGCCAGCAGTTTATCGGGACAGGGGGGTCTGCAAGAGACCCAGTACTTC
>-|TRBV12-3/TRBV12-4|TRBJ2-7|14|-
CASRRTVDSYEQYF
TGTGCCAGCAGGCGGACAGTGGACTCCTACGAGCAGTACTTC
>-|TRBV24-1|TRBJ2-7|15|TRBD2
CATSDLAGRNYEQYF
TGTGCCACCAGTGATTTAGCGGGGCGTAACTACGAGCAGTACTTC
>few|TRBV6-1|TRBJ2-7|15|TRBD1
CASSEAPGQVYEQYF
TGTGCCAGCAGTGAAGCCCCGGGACAGGTCTACGAGCAGTACTTC
>-|TRBV30|TRBJ1-2|16|TRBD1
CAWSVSVLDRGNGYTF
TGTGCCTGGAGTGTCAGTGTTTTGGACAGGGGGAATGGCTACACCTTC
>few|TRBV5-1|TRBJ2-7|11|-
CASPDSYEQYF
TGCGCCAGCCCGGACTCCTACGAGCAGTACTTC
>-|TRBV6-2/TRBV6-3|TRBJ2-2|15|TRBD2
CASSTSGAGTGELFF
TGTGCCAGCAGTACTAGCGGGGCGGGAACCGGGGAGCTGTTTTTT
>few|TRBV13|TRBJ2-2|20|TRBD2
CASSLAGLAGVGASTGELFF
TGTGCCAGCAGCCTTGCGGGACTAGCGGGAGTTGGGGCGAGTACCGGGGAGCTGTTTTTT
>few|TRBV28|TRBJ2-7|15|TRBD2
CASSRGTSGTYEQYF
TGTGCCAGCAGTAGGGGGACTAGCGGAACCTACGAGCAGTACTTC
>-|TRBV20-1|TRBJ1-1|15|TRBD1
CSARGLDRANTEAFF
TGCAGTGCTAGAGGGCTAGACAGGGCGAACACTGAAGCTTTCTTT
>-|TRBV28|TRBJ1-2|15|TRBD1
CASSVPGQGIRGYTF
TGTGCCAGCAGTGTTCCGGGACAGGGGATACGTGGCTACACCTTC
>few|TRBV29-1|TRBJ2-2|15|TRBD2
CSVEESGGYTGELFF
TGCAGCGTTGAAGAGAGCGGGGGGTACACCGGGGAGCTGTTTTTT
>-|TRBV7-2|TRBJ2-7|13|TRBD1
CASSPDRGGEQYF
TGTGCCAGCAGCCCGGACAGGGGGGGAGAGCAGTACTTC
>-|TRBV7-9|TRBJ2-3|14|-
CASSLGQLTDTQYF
TGTGCCAGCAGCTTAGGGCAGCTCACAGATACGCAGTATTTT
>-|TRBV9|TRBJ2-1|15|-
CASSVRDAPYNEQFF
TGTGCCAGCAGCGTCCGGGACGCCCCCTACAATGAGCAGTTCTTC
>few|TRBV15|TRBJ2-1|11|-
CATSRYNEQFF
TGTGCCACCAGCAGATACAATGAGCAGTTCTTC
>few|TRBV20-1|TRBJ2-7|12|-
CSARGAFLEQYF
TGCAGTGCCCGAGGAGCTTTTCTCGAGCAGTACTTC
>-|TRBV30|TRBJ2-7|13|-
CAWSVQAVYEQYF
TGTGCCTGGAGTGTACAAGCGGTCTACGAGCAGTACTTC
>-|TRBV2|TRBJ1-1|15|-
CASSDALGGNTEAFF
TGTGCCAGCAGTGACGCTCTTGGGGGGAACACTGAAGCTTTCTTT
>-|TRBV20-1|TRBJ2-3|11|-
CSAPPGDTQYF
TGCAGTGCCCCCCCTGGGGATACGCAGTATTTT
>-|TRBV6-5|TRBJ1-1|13|-
CASSSQGNTEAFF
TGTGCCAGCAGTTCACAGGGGAACACTGAAGCTTTCTTT
>few|TRBV6-1|TRBJ2-7|11|-
CASSRSYEQYF
TGTGCCAGCTCCCGGTCCTACGAGCAGTACTTC
>-|TRBV28|TRBJ2-1|14|-
CASSSGVRYNEQFF
TGTGCCAGCAGTTCAGGTGTCCGTTACAATGAGCAGTTCTTC
>-|TRBV28|TRBJ1-2|12|-
CASSFGGDGYTF
TGTGCCAGCAGTTTTGGGGGGGATGGCTACACCTTC
>few|TRBV12-3/TRBV12-4|TRBJ2-3|14|-
CASSLNRGSDTQYF
TGTGCCAGCAGTTTGAATAGAGGCTCAGATACGCAGTATTTT
>-|TRBV7-2|TRBJ2-7|15|-
CARSGFWGTPYEQYF
TGTGCCAGAAGCGGGTTTTGGGGAACCCCCTACGAGCAATACTTC
>few|TRBV6-6|TRBJ1-6|15|-
CASSYQGFHNSPLHF
TGTGCCAGCAGTTACCAGGGTTTCCATAATTCACCCCTCCACTTT
>few|TRBV19|TRBJ2-1|15|TRBD1
CASSIAQGAGHEQFF
TGTGCCAGTAGTATAGCCCAGGGGGCCGGTCATGAGCAGTTCTTC
>-|TRBV3-1|TRBJ2-1|15|-
CASSQDPSGFNEQFF
TGTGCCAGCAGCCAAGACCCTTCGGGTTTTAATGAGCAGTTCTTC
>-|TRBV4-2|TRBJ1-2|16|-
CASSQTVGGANYGYTF
TGTGCCAGCAGCCAGACGGTGGGGGGGGCTAACTATGGCTACACCTTC
>few|TRBV6-5|TRBJ2-2|13|-
CATQFSGTGKLFF
TGTGCCACTCAGTTCAGTGGCACCGGGAAGCTGTTTTTT
>-|TRBV2|TRBJ2-7|12|TRBD1
CASKSTGNEQYF
TGTGCCAGCAAGTCGACAGGGAACGAGCAGTACTTC
>-|TRBV5-8|TRBJ2-5|15|-
CASSFLSAEQETQYF
TGTGCCAGCAGCTTTTTATCGGCAGAGCAAGAGACCCAGTACTTC
>-|TRBV11-3|TRBJ2-7|12|-
CASSLGGGTKTF
TGTGCCAGCAGCTTAGGAGGCGGGACGAAAACATTC
>-|TRBV6-1|TRBJ2-2|15|-
CASSEGQREHRVAVF
TGCGCCAGCAGTGAAGGACAGCGCGAACACCGGGTAGCTGTTTTT